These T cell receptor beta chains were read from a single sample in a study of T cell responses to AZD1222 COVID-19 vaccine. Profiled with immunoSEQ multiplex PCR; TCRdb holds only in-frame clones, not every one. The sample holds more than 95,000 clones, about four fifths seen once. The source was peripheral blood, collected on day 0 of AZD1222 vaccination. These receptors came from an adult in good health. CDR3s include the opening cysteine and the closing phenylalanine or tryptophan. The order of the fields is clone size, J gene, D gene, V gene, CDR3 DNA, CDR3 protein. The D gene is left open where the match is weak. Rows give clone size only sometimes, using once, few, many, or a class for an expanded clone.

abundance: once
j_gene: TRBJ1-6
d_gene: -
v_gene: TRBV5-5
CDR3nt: TGTGCCAGCAGCCTCGGGACGGTTAATTCACCCCTCCACTTT
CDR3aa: CASSLGTVNSPLHF

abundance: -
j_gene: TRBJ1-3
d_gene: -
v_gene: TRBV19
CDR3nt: TGTGCCAGTGTCAAGACCTTCTCTGGAAACACCATATATTTT
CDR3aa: CASVKTFSGNTIYF

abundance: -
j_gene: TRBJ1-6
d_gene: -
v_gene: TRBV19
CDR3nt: TGTGCCAGTAGTATCTCAGGGGCGGGTAATTCACCCCTCCACTTT
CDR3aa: CASSISGAGNSPLHF

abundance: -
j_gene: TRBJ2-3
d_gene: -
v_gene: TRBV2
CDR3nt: TGTGCCAGCAGGAGTTTCAGAGGCAGTCGATCTAGCACAGATACGCAGTATTTT
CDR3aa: CASRSFRGSRSSTDTQYF

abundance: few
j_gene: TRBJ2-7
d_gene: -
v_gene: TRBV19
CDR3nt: TGTGCCAGTAGTATAGCGACGGGTGAGCAGTACTTC
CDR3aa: CASSIATGEQYF

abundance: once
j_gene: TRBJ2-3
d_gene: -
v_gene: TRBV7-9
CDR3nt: TGTGCCAGCAGCTTATCATCCAGGGCCACAGATACGCAGTATTTT
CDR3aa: CASSLSSRATDTQYF

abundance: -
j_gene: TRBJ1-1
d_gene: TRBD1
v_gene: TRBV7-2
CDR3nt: TGTGCCAGCAGCTTGGGACAGGGGAACACTGAAGCTTTCTTT
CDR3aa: CASSLGQGNTEAFF

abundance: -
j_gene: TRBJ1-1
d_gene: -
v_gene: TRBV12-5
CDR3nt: TGTGCTAGTGGTTTGGGAGCGGTTTTGGGATCCACTGAAGCTTTCTTT
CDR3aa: CASGLGAVLGSTEAFF

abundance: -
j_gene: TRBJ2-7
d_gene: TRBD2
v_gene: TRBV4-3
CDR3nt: TGCGCCAGCAGCCAAGATCGGCTAGCGGGGTTCTACGAGCAGTACTTC
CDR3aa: CASSQDRLAGFYEQYF

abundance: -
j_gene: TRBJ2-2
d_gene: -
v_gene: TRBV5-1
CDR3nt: TGCGCCAGCAGCTTGGGGGGGGCGAACACCGGGGAGCTGTTTTTT
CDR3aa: CASSLGGANTGELFF

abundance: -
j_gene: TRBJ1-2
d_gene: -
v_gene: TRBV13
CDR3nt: TGTGCCAGCAGCTCTGGGAAGTACGGCTACACCTTC
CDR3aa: CASSSGKYGYTF

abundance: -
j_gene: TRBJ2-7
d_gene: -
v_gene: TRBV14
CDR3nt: TGTGCCAGCAGCCAACGAGGGCCAGCCTACGAGCAGTACTTC
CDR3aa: CASSQRGPAYEQYF

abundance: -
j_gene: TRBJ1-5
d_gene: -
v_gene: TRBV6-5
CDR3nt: TGTGCCAGCAGGGCGGGACTCACCAGCAATCAGCCCCAGCATTTT
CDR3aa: CASRAGLTSNQPQHF

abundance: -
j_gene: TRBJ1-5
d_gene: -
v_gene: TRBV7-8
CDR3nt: TGTGCCAGCAGCCCCCATGGCCAGCCCCAGCATTTT
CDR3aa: CASSPHGQPQHF

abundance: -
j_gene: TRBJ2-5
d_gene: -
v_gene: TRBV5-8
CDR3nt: TGTGCCAGCAGCTTGGGAGTCCAGACCCAAGAGACCCAGTACTTC
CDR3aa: CASSLGVQTQETQYF

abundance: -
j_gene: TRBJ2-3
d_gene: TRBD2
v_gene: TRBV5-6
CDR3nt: TGTGCCAGCAGCGAAACCGGGACTAGTCCGACAGATACGCAGTATTTT
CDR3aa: CASSETGTSPTDTQYF

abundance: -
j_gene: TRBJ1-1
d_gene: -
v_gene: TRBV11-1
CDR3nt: TGTGCCAGCAGCTCCCGGACCGGTAACACTGAAGCTTTCTTT
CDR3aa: CASSSRTGNTEAFF

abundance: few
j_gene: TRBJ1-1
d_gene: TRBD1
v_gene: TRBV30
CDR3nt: TGTGCCTGGAGTTTTCCGGACAGGAAAAACACTGAAGCTTTCTTT
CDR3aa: CAWSFPDRKNTEAFF

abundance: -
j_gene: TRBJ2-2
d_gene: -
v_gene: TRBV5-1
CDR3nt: TGCGCCAGCAGCTTGTGGGGGCAGAACACCGGGGAGCTGTTTTTT
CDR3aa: CASSLWGQNTGELFF

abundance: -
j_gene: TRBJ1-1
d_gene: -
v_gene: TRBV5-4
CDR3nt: TGTGCCAGCACGGGGAACACTGAAGCTTTCTTT
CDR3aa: CASTGNTEAFF

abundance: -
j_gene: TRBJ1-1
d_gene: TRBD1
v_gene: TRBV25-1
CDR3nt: TGTGCCAGCGTGGACAGGGGGAAGGCTGAAGCTTTCTTT
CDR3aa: CASVDRGKAEAFF

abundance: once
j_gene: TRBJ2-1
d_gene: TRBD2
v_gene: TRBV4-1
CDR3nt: TGCGCCAGCCGGACTAGCGGGGCCCACAATGAGCAGTTCTTC
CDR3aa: CASRTSGAHNEQFF

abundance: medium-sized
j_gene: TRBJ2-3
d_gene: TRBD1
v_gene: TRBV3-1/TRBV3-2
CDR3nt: TGTGCCAGCAGCCAAGTTTTTTCCATAGGGACAGGTCGCACAGATACGCAGTATTTT
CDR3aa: CASSQVFSIGTGRTDTQYF

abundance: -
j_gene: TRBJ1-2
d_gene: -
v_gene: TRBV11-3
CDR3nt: TGTGCCAGCAGCCGGGGGCCTGAAGAATATGGCTACACCTTC
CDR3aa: CASSRGPEEYGYTF

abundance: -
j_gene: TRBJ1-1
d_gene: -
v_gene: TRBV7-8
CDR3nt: TGTGCCAGCAGCGTTACGACAGGGAACACTGAAGCTTTCTTT
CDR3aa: CASSVTTGNTEAFF

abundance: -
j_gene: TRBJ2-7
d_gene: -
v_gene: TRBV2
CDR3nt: TGTGCCAGCAATGAGGCGGGGACCTACGAGCAGTACTTC
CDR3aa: CASNEAGTYEQYF

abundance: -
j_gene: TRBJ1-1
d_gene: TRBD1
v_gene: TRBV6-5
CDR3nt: TGTGCCAGCAGTTACTCGGGGGACAGTGACACTGAAGCTTTCTTT
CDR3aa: CASSYSGDSDTEAFF

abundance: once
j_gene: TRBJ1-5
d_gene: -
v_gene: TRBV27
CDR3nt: TGTGCCAGCAGTTTGCAGGGCGGCAATCAGCCCCAGCATTTT
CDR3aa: CASSLQGGNQPQHF

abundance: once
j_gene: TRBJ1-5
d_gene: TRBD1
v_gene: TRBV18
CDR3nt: TGTGCCAGCTCACCTTCCCCCGGGACAGGGGGCGCGGGCAATCAGCCCCAGCATTTT
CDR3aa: CASSPSPGTGGAGNQPQHF

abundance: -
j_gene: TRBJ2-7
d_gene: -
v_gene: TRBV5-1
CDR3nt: TGCGCCAGCAGCCGTGGACAGCCTTACGAGCAGTACTTC
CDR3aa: CASSRGQPYEQYF

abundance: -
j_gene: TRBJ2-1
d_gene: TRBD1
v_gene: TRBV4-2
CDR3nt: TGTGCCAGCAGCCAGTACCTACAGGGGGCGCATGAGCAGTTCTTC
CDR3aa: CASSQYLQGAHEQFF

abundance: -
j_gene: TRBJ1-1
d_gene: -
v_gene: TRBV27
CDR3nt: TGTGCCAGCAGTTTATGGAAGGGTAAGGGAGCTTTCTTT
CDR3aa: CASSLWKGKGAFF

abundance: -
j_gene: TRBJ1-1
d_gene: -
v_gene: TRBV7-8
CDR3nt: TGTGCCAGCAGCTTAGGTCGGGCCGGCGGGACTGAAGCTTTCTTT
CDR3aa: CASSLGRAGGTEAFF

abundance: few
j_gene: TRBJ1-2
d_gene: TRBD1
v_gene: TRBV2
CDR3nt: TGTGCCAGCAGAGAAAATTCCGGGACAGGGGGCGGAGGCTACACCTTC
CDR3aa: CASRENSGTGGGGYTF

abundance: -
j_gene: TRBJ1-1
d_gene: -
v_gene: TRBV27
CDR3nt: TGTGCCAGCAGTTTCTGGGGGCGAGGCACTGAAGCTTTCTTT
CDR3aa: CASSFWGRGTEAFF

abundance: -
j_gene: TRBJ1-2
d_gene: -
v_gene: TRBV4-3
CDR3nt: TGCGCCAGCAGCCAAGATGTGGCTAACTATGGCTACACCTTC
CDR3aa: CASSQDVANYGYTF

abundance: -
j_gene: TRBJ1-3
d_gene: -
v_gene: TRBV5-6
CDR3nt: TGTGCCAGCAGCGCAGACACAGACAGGTTCCTCTCTGGAAACACCATATATTTT
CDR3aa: CASSADTDRFLSGNTIYF

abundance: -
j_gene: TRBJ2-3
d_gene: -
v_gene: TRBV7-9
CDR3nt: TGTGCCAGCAGCCCGGAGGGGCTGGGGACAGATACGCAGTATTTT
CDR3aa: CASSPEGLGTDTQYF

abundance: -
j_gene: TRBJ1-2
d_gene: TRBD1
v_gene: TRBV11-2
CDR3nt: TGTGCCAGCAGCTTAGTGCCCGCCTCAGGGGGGGATGGCTACACCTTC
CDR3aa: CASSLVPASGGDGYTF

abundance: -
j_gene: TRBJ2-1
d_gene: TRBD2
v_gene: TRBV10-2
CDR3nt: TGCGCCAGCAGTGAGCTAGCGGGGGAGCAGTTCTTC
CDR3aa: CASSELAGEQFF

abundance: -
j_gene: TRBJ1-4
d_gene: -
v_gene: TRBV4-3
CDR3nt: TGCGCCAGCAGCCAAGACAGGGATGAAAAACTGTTTTTT
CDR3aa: CASSQDRDEKLFF

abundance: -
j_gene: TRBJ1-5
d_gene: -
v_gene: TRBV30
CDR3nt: TGTGCCTGGAGCCAAGGCCAGGTTGGACAGCCCCAGCATTTT
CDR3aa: CAWSQGQVGQPQHF

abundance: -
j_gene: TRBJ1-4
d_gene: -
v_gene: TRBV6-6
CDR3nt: TGTGCCAGCAGTTACTCGGCAGGGGTGAGTGAAAAACTGTTTTTT
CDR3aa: CASSYSAGVSEKLFF

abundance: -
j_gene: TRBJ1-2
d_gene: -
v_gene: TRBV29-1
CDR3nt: TGCAGCGTCCCGACAGTCTCTAACTATGGCTACACCTTC
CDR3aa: CSVPTVSNYGYTF

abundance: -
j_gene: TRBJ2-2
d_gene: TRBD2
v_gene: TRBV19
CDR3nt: TGTGCCACCAGACTAGCGGGGGGAACCGGGGAGCTGTTTTTT
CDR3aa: CATRLAGGTGELFF

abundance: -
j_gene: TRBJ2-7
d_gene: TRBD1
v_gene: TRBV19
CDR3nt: TGTGCCAGTAGTAGGGACAGGGATGCCTACGAGCAGTACTTC
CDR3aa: CASSRDRDAYEQYF

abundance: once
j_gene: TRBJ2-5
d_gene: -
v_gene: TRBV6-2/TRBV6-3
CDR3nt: TGTGCCAGCAGTGCCGCAGGGACCCAGTACTTC
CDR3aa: CASSAAGTQYF

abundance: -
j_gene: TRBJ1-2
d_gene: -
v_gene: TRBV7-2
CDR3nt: TGTGCCAGCACCCCGGCAGGGCCTGGAGCTAACTATGGCTACACCTTC
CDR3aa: CASTPAGPGANYGYTF

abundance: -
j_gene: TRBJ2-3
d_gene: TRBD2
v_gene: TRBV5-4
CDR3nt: TGTGCCAGCAGCTTTGTTAGCGGGGGGGCAGTAGATACGCAGTATTTT
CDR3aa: CASSFVSGGAVDTQYF

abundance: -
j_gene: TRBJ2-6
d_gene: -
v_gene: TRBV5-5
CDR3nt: TGTGCCAGCAGCTTATTAAGCTCTGGGGCCAACGTCCTGACTTTC
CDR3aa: CASSLLSSGANVLTF

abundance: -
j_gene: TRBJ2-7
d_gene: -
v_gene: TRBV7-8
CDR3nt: TGTGCCAGCAGCCCGGGGCGGGAGCAGTACTTC
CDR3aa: CASSPGREQYF

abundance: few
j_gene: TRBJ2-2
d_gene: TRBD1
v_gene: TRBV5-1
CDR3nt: TGCGCCAGCACTACAGGGGGCGCGGCCGGGGAGCTGTTTTTT
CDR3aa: CASTTGGAAGELFF